The rows below give T cell receptor beta chains drawn from one sample of a study of blood T cell repertoires in COVID-19. TCRdb's table, derived via immunoSEQ multiplex PCR, lists solely in-frame clones and lacks some. Of some 130,000 clones listed, about 92% are singletons. The sample taken for sequencing was peripheral blood. These receptor sequences come from a man between 60 and 75 years old with COVID-19, enrolled during active disease. Each CDR3 is given with its conserved first and last residue. A D gene is named only where the DNA matches it firmly. Expanded clones get a size class; other rows say once, few or many, or leave the size out.

j_call: TRBJ2-3; d_call: .; v_call: TRBV5-1; clone_size: .; cdr3_nt: TGCGCCAGCAGCTTAAGGCTCCAGGCCTCCACAGATACGCAGTATTTT; cdr3_aa: CASSLRLQASTDTQYF
j_call: TRBJ2-1; d_call: .; v_call: TRBV28; clone_size: .; cdr3_nt: TGTGCCAGCAGCCTTCTAGCGACCCCAGAGCAGTTCTTC; cdr3_aa: CASSLLATPEQFF
j_call: TRBJ2-5; d_call: .; v_call: TRBV10-3; clone_size: .; cdr3_nt: TGTGCCATCAGTGAGTCTGCGCAGACCCAGTACTTC; cdr3_aa: CAISESAQTQYF
j_call: TRBJ2-2; d_call: .; v_call: TRBV11-3; clone_size: .; cdr3_nt: TGTGCCAGCAGCTTAAACCCGTTCGGCGGGGAGCTGTTTTTT; cdr3_aa: CASSLNPFGGELFF
j_call: TRBJ2-1; d_call: .; v_call: TRBV3-1/TRBV3-2; clone_size: .; cdr3_nt: TGTGCCAGCAGCCAAATGAAGCAGGCTGAGCAGTTCTTC; cdr3_aa: CASSQMKQAEQFF
j_call: TRBJ2-3; d_call: TRBD2; v_call: TRBV6-5; clone_size: .; cdr3_nt: TGTGCCAGCAGTTCCCCCGGGACTAGCGTCGCAGATACGCAGTATTTT; cdr3_aa: CASSSPGTSVADTQYF
j_call: TRBJ2-2; d_call: TRBD1; v_call: TRBV7-2; clone_size: once; cdr3_nt: TGTGCCAGCAGCTTAGACAGGGGGGACACCGGGGAGCTGTTTTTT; cdr3_aa: CASSLDRGDTGELFF
j_call: TRBJ2-4; d_call: .; v_call: TRBV2; clone_size: few; cdr3_nt: TGTGCCAGCAGTGACGGCAGGGCAAGGAACATTCAGTACTTC; cdr3_aa: CASSDGRARNIQYF
j_call: TRBJ1-1; d_call: .; v_call: TRBV19; clone_size: .; cdr3_nt: TGTGCCAGTAGGCCCCGGGAGGGGACAACTGAAGCTTTCTTT; cdr3_aa: CASRPREGTTEAFF
j_call: TRBJ2-5; d_call: .; v_call: TRBV5-4; clone_size: .; cdr3_nt: TGTGCCAGCAGCTTGGGGAGTGCAGACCAAGAGACCCAGTACTTC; cdr3_aa: CASSLGSADQETQYF
j_call: TRBJ1-2; d_call: .; v_call: TRBV6-5; clone_size: .; cdr3_nt: TGTGCCAGCTTAGAACCTTCTAACTATGGCTACACCTTC; cdr3_aa: CASLEPSNYGYTF
j_call: TRBJ2-1; d_call: TRBD2; v_call: TRBV29-1; clone_size: .; cdr3_nt: TGCAGCGTGAGGACTAGCGGGGACAATGAGCAGTTCTTC; cdr3_aa: CSVRTSGDNEQFF